The present TCR beta chain was sequenced within a study of T cell responses to AZD1222 COVID-19 vaccine. With 6 bases removed from V and 5 bases from J, the gap between germline ends came to 14 bases. This CDR3 region has 15 residues. Per the germline V gene, CDR1 is ENHRY and CDR2 is SYGVKD. The method was immunoSEQ multiplex PCR; TCRdb's version includes in-frame clones alone and lacks a portion of them. The data hold approximately 100,000 clones, with less than 90% observed a single time. The chain has TRBV10-3 and TRBJ1-6; D is undetermined. The sequences come from peripheral blood, collected on day 0 of AZD1222 vaccination. This TCR was sampled from an adult in good health. CDR3 amino acids: CAIRDLQTNNSPLHF. Here the CDR3 DNA reads TGTGCCATCAGGGATCTCCAGACCAATAATTCACCCCTCCACTTT.